This section outlines one T cell receptor (beta chain) sequence together with its context. The sample belongs to a study of blood T cells in healthy people across ages. From germline, CDR1 is ENHRY and CDR2 SYGVKD. The V and J ends lost 0 bases and 12 bases respectively, with 12 bases between them. The CDR3 totals 13 residues. Through a sample-barcoded 5' primer and a J-beta primer mix, a second PCR was run for roughly 6 to 11 cycles. One entry per CDR3 protein, called by TCRdb with MiXCR from the 5' RACE reads. The sample records some 900,000 distinct CDR3 sequences, 45% to 50% being singletons. This chain connects TRBV10-3 to TRBJ2-1; D uncertain. Sequencing was carried out using blood. The sequence was obtained from a man aged 25-40 years in good health. The CDR3 nucleotides read TGTGCCATCAGTGAGTCTCCCGCGGACGCGCAGTTCTTC. This translates into CAISESPADAQFF.